What follows is one TCR beta chain and its context. As yet, its antigen is unknown. With sequencing, the targeted depth ranged from 1 in 200,000 to 1 in 1 million T cells. The table came from immunoSEQ multiplex PCR; TCRdb's copy has only in-frame clones and leaves some out. The profile covers about 150,000 clones, with 75% to 80% appearing a single time and around 4.9% taken by the ten largest. The data originate from a study of cytotoxic CD8 clonotypes in ibrutinib-treated CLL. Study information: The sample average was approximately 250,000 productive templates and 100,000 or so productive rearrangements. Study conclusions and caveats: While tracking circulating CD8+ T-cell counts, baseline clonality exceeded that of age-matched healthy donors.

The receptor was derived from a human donor with chronic lymphocytic leukemia. The sequenced sample was PBMCs, obtained after 24 months of ibrutinib treatment.

The chain's CDR3 is CASSFLGDGYTF. The CDR3 region has the DNA TGTGCCAGCAGTTTTCTGGGGGATGGCTACACCTTC. The rearrangement links TRBV28 to TRBJ1-2, with D possibly matching TRBD1 (5 bases). CDR1 is MDHEN, CDR2 SYDVKM, per germline. Deletions cut 3 bases from V and 6 bases from J, with 8 bases between. The CDR3 loop spans 12 amino acids.